The present TCR beta chain was sequenced within a study of cytomegalovirus exposure and HLA in healthy donors. General study results and limits: According to a later analysis, most TCR beta chains associated with CMV appeared HLA-restricted. Researchers catalogued about 150 TCR beta chains as cytomegalovirus-associated.

On this clone itself: Its antigen is undetermined.

Donors consisted of healthy bone marrow donors. Primers: 60 Vbeta forward and 13 Jbeta reverse. The protocol was immunoSEQ multiplex PCR, while the TCRdb copy is restricted to in-frame clones and leaves out a portion. The sample includes roughly 160,000 clones, less than 85% of them seen just once. V lost 5 bases, J lost 5 bases, and 7 bases stayed unmatched. The CDR3 is 14 residues long. Per the germline V gene, CDR1 is LNHNV and CDR2 is YYDKDF (reference sequence). Sequenced input: PBMCs. This sequence joins TRBV15 and TRBJ2-3, with TRBD2 identical over 7 bases. The clonotype was recovered from a boy aged 2-15 years in good health and CMV-seronegative. The CDR3 here is CATSFWTSLDTQYF. CDR3 nucleotides: TGTGCCACCAGCTTTTGGACTAGTTTAGATACGCAGTATTTT. Full variable domain (remainder filled in from reference TRBV15 and TRBJ2-3): DAMVIQNPRYQVTQFGKPVTLSCSQTLNHNVMYWYQQKSSQAPKLLFHYYDKDFNNEADTPDNFQSRRPNTSFCFLDIRSPGLGDTAMYLCATSFWTSLDTQYFGPGTRLTVL.